The present T cell receptor beta chain was sequenced within a study of T cells after posttransplantation cyclophosphamide. A word on this clone: Its specificity is not known.

Sequencing used immunoSEQ multiplex PCR; TCRdb keeps in-frame clones, though not all of them. The repertoire consists of about 22,000 clones, with around 97% occurring once and the leading ten covering about 0.12%. The naive gate required viable CD3+CD4+ or CD3+CD8+ cells with CCR7+CD45RA+CD45RO-CD95-CD27+CD28+ phenotype. The related graft donor's blood sample was taken on the day of bone marrow donation. This CDR3 is 16 amino acids long. J was trimmed by 10 bases and V by 5 bases; bases with no gene match: 15. The germline V gene has CDR1 MNHNY and CDR2 SVGAGI (reference sequence). General study findings and limits: Later blood repertoires were often dominated by clones from the donor CD8+ memory compartment. After PTCy, TRB diversity resembled that of CNI/methotrexate controls. Blood and skin or GI T cell repertoires showed limited TRB overlap.

Sequences were obtained from naive CD4+ T cells sorted from PBMCs. This TCR was recovered from a man between 50 and 59 years old in good health, CMV-negative, and a related stem cell transplant donor. V and J are TRBV6-6 and TRBJ2-1; 9 bases match TRBD2. As DNA, the CDR3 is TGTGCCAGCAGTATCCCACTTAGCGGGGGCCCTAGGGAGCAGTTCTTC. As protein: CASSIPLSGGPREQFF.